This T cell receptor (beta chain) was found in a study of CD8+ T cells in alopecia areata. Germline lookup yields CDR1 SGHVS and CDR2 FQNEAQ. The CDR3 runs 15 residues. Trimming removed 5 bases from V and 2 bases from J, with 13 bases in between. Described treatment: oral pan-JAK inhibitor, 5-10 mg twice daily. In each case, RNA was isolated and then reverse transcribed into cDNA as the sequencing template. The method was immunoSEQ multiplex PCR; TCRdb's version includes in-frame clones alone and lacks a portion of them. The data show hundreds of thousands of clones, roughly 60% seen once. The TCR comes from a human donor with alopecia areata. The sequencing used CD4+ T cells sorted from blood, collected at approximately week 52, from a patient treated with tofacitinib. The rearrangement uses TRBV7-8 and TRBJ1-5; a possible D gene is TRBD1 (5 bases). The chain's CDR3 is CASSPYRNGNQPQHF. Here the CDR3 DNA reads TGTGCCAGCAGCCCGTACAGGAACGGCAATCAGCCCCAGCATTTT.